Each of the 6 T cell receptor beta chains below was sequenced from the same sample in a study of shared clonotypes between healthy human individuals. Assay used: immunoSEQ multiplex PCR; TCRdb lists only in-frame clones, some missing. This sample has 1.6 million or so clones, with roughly 95% found just once. The specimen sequenced was naive CD4+ T cells sorted from blood. Sample subset: CD45RA+ positively selected. The receptors shown here come from a man aged 25-45 years in good health.

This clone was counted a single time. This chain connects TRBV18 to TRBJ2-7; 7 bases are a match to TRBD1. J lost 1 base, V lost 4 bases, and 10 bases had no gene match. CDR1 and CDR2 from the germline V gene are KGHSH and LQKENI. The CDR3 sequence is 16 residues long. DNA for the CDR3: TGTGCCAGCTCACTAACCCGTCGGGACAGATCCTACGAGCAGTACTTC. Amino acid sequence: CASSLTRRDRSYEQYF.

The CDR3 DNA reads TGTGCCAGCAGTAGGGGAGGGTACTATGGCTACACCTTC. It is translated as CASSRGGYYGYTF. The chain has TRBV27 and TRBJ1-2; TRBD1 is a possible D gene (5 bases). There are 13 residues in the CDR3. V shed 5 bases and J shed 3 bases, with 10 bases lying between them. Germline CDR1 reads MNHEY; CDR2 reads SMNVEV (reference sequence).

The chain is built from TRBV7-7 and TRBJ2-7, with 10 bases identical to TRBD1. Unmatched junction bases numbered 10, after V lost 5 bases and J lost 6 bases. The CDR3 is 15 residues long. Per the germline V gene, CDR1 is SSHAT and CDR2 is FNYEAQ (reference sequence). The DNA for the CDR3 is TGTGCCAGCAGCGCCTCCGGGACAGGGGTTGGCGAGCAGTACTTC. As protein: CASSASGTGVGEQYF. Supplemented by reference TRBV7-7 and TRBJ2-7, the full variable domain reads GAGVSQSPRYKVTKRGQDVTLRCDPISSHATLYWYQQALGQGPEFLTYFNYEAQPDKSGLPSDRFSAERPEGSISTLTIQRTEQRDSAMYRCASSASGTGVGEQYFGPGTRLTVT.

J is TRBJ1-5 and V is TRBV5-8; D is perhaps TRBD1 (6 bases). This CDR3 is built from 16 residues. CDR1 is SGHTS and CDR2 is YDEGEE in the germline V gene. The V gene lost 0 bases and the J gene lost 4 bases, with 14 bases spanning the gap. CDR3 DNA sequence: TGTGCCAGCAGCTTGGGCAGTGGGACACCAAATCAGCCCCAGCATTTT. It specifies CASSLGSGTPNQPQHF.

V gene TRBV7-2 combines with J gene TRBJ1-3; D gene ambiguous. Germline V CDR1 and CDR2: SGHTA, FQGNSA. V was cut by 1 base and J by 0 bases, with 7 bases left in between. The length of the CDR3 is 15 residues. In nucleotides, the CDR3 is TGTGCCAGCAGCTTAGATTACGGCTCTGGAAACACCATATATTTT. This translates into CASSLDYGSGNTIYF.

The chain joins TRBV18 to TRBJ2-7; the match to TRBD2 covers 13 bases. The CDR3 is made up of 19 amino acids. V was pared by 1 base and J by 5 bases, with 14 bases of the junction left unmatched. The germline CDR1 and CDR2 sequences are KGHSH and LQKENI. The CDR3 loop is CASSPLPSFGTSGINEQYF. In DNA, the CDR3 is TGTGCCAGCTCACCACTCCCTAGTTTCGGGACTAGCGGGATTAACGAGCAGTACTTC.